The TCR beta chain described here comes from a study of CD8+ T cells in alopecia areata (dated by TCRdb to the late 2010s). For the study in its entirety: Treated patients were enrolled in an open-label pilot trial of oral tofacitinib at 5 to 10 mg twice daily for moderate-to-severe alopecia areata. Patients received tofacitinib for 6 to 18 months and were then followed off drug for 6 months to check for delayed response and recurrence. To study T cell clonal expansion in alopecia areata, the researchers applied high-throughput TCRbeta sequencing to both the C3H/HeJ mouse model and human patients. Human TCRbeta sequencing covered scalp tissue and sorted CD4+ and CD8+ peripheral blood T cells from patchy and totalis/universalis alopecia areata patients and healthy controls. Biopsies were taken from tofacitinib-treated patients at baseline and at 4 and 24 weeks of treatment, and a later scalp biopsy was taken in several of the tofacitinib-treated patients. Clonality in the scalp was compared among normal scalp (n=4), patchy alopecia areata scalp (n=8), and alopecia totalis/universalis scalp (n=8). RNA came from the PAXgene miRNA kit for fixed scalp, the miRNeasy kit for PBMCs, and the RNeasy kit for mouse skin. TCRbeta CDR3 regions were amplified by immunoSEQ multiplex PCR with 35 Vbeta forward and 13 Jbeta reverse primers. The study at large found these results: Shared TCR sequences between patients were less evident than in mice, which may be partly attributable to HLA diversity in the patient population. Scalp TCR repertoire analysis is complicated because resident alphabeta T cells in normal human skin are also sequenced, whereas mouse skin is dominated by gammadelta T cells. Compared with normal scalp, lesional scalp, particularly in alopecia totalis/universalis, had higher clonality and more expanded CD8+ clones, which suggests antigenic drive.

Cut back by 8 bases and 7 bases, the V and J ends lie 18 bases apart. The CDR3 has 12 amino acids, counting the end cysteine and phenylalanine. Only the CDR3 portion is preserved as DNA: 36 bases, with reading frame beginning at the first base. Looking up the germline V gene yields CDR1 SQVTM and CDR2 ANQGSEA. About this clone itself: Its antigen is unknown. Base qualities are not recorded, but no much larger clone differs from it by a single base.

The library was built by means of the immunoSEQ multiplex PCR assay. For TCR sequencing, RNA was extracted from every sample and reverse transcribed into cDNA to serve as template. SuperScript III was used for first-strand cDNA synthesis, primed with a 2:1 mix of oligo-dT and random hexamers. Amplification bias was assessed with a synthetic immune receptor repertoire, and residual bias was removed computationally. The authors' pipeline ran thus. Raw reads were preprocessed for error removal, and CDR3 was defined according to IMGT conventions as running from the conserved cysteine to phenylalanine. To get clonality, Shannon entropy was normalized by log2 of the number of productive unique TCRs and the result was subtracted from 1. CD4 or CD8 identity of scalp clones was inferred by cross-referencing scalp TCRbeta sequences with sorted blood CD4 and CD8 repertoires. This immuneACCESS table, as held by TCRdb, lists in-frame sequences with V and J called but not all clones. Of the missing ones, under half trace to an unresolved V gene in checked studies; the others have no known cause. The DNA gave D and trimming, while V, J and clone size come from that table. For this sample the table gives about 180,000 clones, of which 63% were detected only once. The ten most abundant clones make up about 1.7% of the sample.

The meaning of the sample's time point label: baseline before oral tofacitinib. Lesional scalp punch biopsies and peripheral blood were obtained from alopecia areata patients. After PBMCs were isolated by density centrifugation and stained for CD3, CD4 and CD8, a FACSAria was used to sort CD4+ and CD8+ T cells. The source was CD4+ T cells sorted from blood, collected at week 0. The chain is encoded by TRBV29-1 joined to TRBJ2-7, and perhaps TRBD2 as D gene, on 6 matching bases. The clonotype originates from a human donor with alopecia areata. The nucleotide sequence is given as TGCAGCACCGGGACTTCAACGGGGGAGCAGTACTTC. It encodes CSTGTSTGEQYF.